This entry features one T cell receptor (beta chain) sequence. Profiling relied on immunoSEQ multiplex PCR, and the TCRdb table lists in-frame clones only, not all of them. The sample has about 74,000 clones; about 80% are singletons. These data are taken from a study of T cell clones after liver transplantation. Germline values: CDR1 SGHTA, CDR2 FQGNSA. This CDR3 has 18 amino acids. The V and J ends lost 1 base and 5 bases respectively, with 21 bases between them. V and J are TRBV7-2 and TRBJ1-3; D is perhaps TRBD1 (5 bases). The sequence derives from a human donor who received a liver transplant. The specimen was CD4+ T cells from blood, collected before liver transplant. The CDR3 sequence: CASSLVVGGYSRRNTIYF. The DNA for the CDR3 is TGTGCCAGCAGCTTAGTCGTCGGGGGGTACTCAAGAAGAAACACCATATATTTT.